Listed below are T cell receptor beta chains from one sample, sequenced in a study of T cells after yellow fever vaccination. One entry per CDR3 protein results from TCRdb running MiXCR on the 5' RACE reads. Among fewer than 400,000 distinct CDR3 sequences listed, around 6.4% were seen once. This sample comprised PBMCs, obtained 5 days after the yellow fever booster vaccination. The receptor set was obtained from a man aged 25-45 years who received the YFV17D yellow fever vaccine. Both conserved end residues are part of each CDR3. Fields, in order: clone size, V gene, J gene, D gene, CDR3 protein, CDR3 DNA. A D gene is named only where the DNA matches it firmly. The size field is filled for only some rows; it gives once, few, many or a size class.

few	TRBV18	TRBJ2-5	.	CATNVGGETQYF	TGTGCCACCAACGTAGGAGGAGAGACCCAGTACTTC
many	TRBV6-1	TRBJ2-1	TRBD2	CASSGRVSGEQFF	TGTGCCAGTAGCGGGAGGGTCTCTGGGGAGCAGTTCTTC
few	TRBV6-5	TRBJ2-3	.	CASSYSFSPTDTQYF	TGTGCCAGCAGTTACTCGTTTAGCCCTACAGATACGCAGTATTTT
few	TRBV12-3/TRBV12-4	TRBJ2-3	.	CASQGPLGDTQYF	TGTGCCAGCCAGGGGCCGCTCGGGGATACGCAGTATTTT
many	TRBV6-2/TRBV6-3	TRBJ2-1	TRBD1	CASAFVGQVVEQFF	TGTGCCAGCGCCTTCGTGGGACAGGTCGTTGAGCAGTTCTTC
few	TRBV30	TRBJ2-2	.	CAWRPWGELFF	TGTGCCTGGAGGCCGTGGGGGGAGCTGTTTTTT
.	TRBV11-1	TRBJ2-1	.	CASTHRGLAGAAEQFF	TGTGCCAGCACACACAGGGGGCTAGCGGGAGCGGCTGAGCAGTTCTTC
.	TRBV29-1	TRBJ2-3	TRBD2	CSVSGTATSGGTDTQYF	TGCAGCGTCTCCGGGACAGCTACTAGCGGGGGCACAGATACGCAGTATTTT
.	TRBV7-9	TRBJ2-1	TRBD2	CAGSGGAHNEQFF	TGTGCCGGGAGCGGGGGGGCACACAATGAGCAGTTCTTC
.	TRBV5-1	TRBJ2-1	TRBD2	CASWTSGSPNEQFF	TGCGCCAGCTGGACTAGCGGGAGCCCCAATGAGCAGTTCTTC
.	TRBV20-1	TRBJ2-1	.	CSAYARSPDNEQFF	TGCAGTGCTTACGCTCGCAGTCCGGACAATGAGCAGTTCTTC
many	TRBV5-6	TRBJ2-5	.	CASSRPGWGSETQYF	TGTGCCAGCAGCCGCCCGGGGTGGGGTTCGGAGACCCAGTACTTC
many	TRBV2	TRBJ1-4	.	CASSPTRVKEKLFF	TGTGCCAGCAGCCCGACAAGGGTTAAGGAAAAACTGTTTTTT
many	TRBV7-2	TRBJ2-7	.	CASSLTRDWGVGQYF	TGTGCCAGCAGCTTAACACGGGACTGGGGCGTTGGGCAGTACTTC
many	TRBV7-2	TRBJ2-5	TRBD1	CASSFRTGQETQYF	TGTGCCAGCAGCTTCCGGACAGGGCAAGAGACCCAGTACTTC
.	TRBV5-1	TRBJ2-1	.	CASEGRPNYNEQFF	TGCGCCAGCGAGGGAAGGCCCAACTACAATGAGCAGTTCTTC
few	TRBV20-1	TRBJ2-7	.	CSARDPREQYF	TGCAGTGCTAGAGATCCGAGGGAGCAGTACTTC
many	TRBV7-2	TRBJ2-3	.	CASSRLGFPDTQYF	TGTGCCAGCAGCCGACTAGGGTTTCCAGATACGCAGTATTTT
many	TRBV7-2	TRBJ2-5	TRBD2	CASSPSRDKREWETQYF	TGTGCCAGCAGCCCCTCCCGTGATAAGCGGGAGTGGGAGACCCAGTACTTC
few	TRBV5-1	TRBJ2-1	TRBD1	CASSLGDRAVNEQFF	TGCGCCAGCAGCTTAGGGGACAGGGCTGTCAATGAGCAGTTCTTC
.	TRBV5-1	TRBJ1-4	.	CASSSTAATNEKLFF	TGCGCCAGCAGCTCGACCGCTGCAACTAATGAAAAACTGTTTTTT
.	TRBV4-1	TRBJ2-3	TRBD2	CASSQGALAGGPGADTQYF	TGCGCCAGCAGCCAAGGGGCTCTAGCGGGAGGGCCGGGCGCAGATACGCAGTATTTT
few	TRBV11-2	TRBJ2-1	.	CASSLDPAGEQFF	TGTGCCAGCAGCTTAGATCCAGCCGGTGAGCAGTTCTTC
.	TRBV19	TRBJ2-1	.	CASSPGSPNEQFF	TGTGCCAGTAGCCCAGGATCCCCCAATGAGCAGTTCTTC
many	TRBV5-1	TRBJ2-7	TRBD2	CASSLAGGTSYEQYF	TGCGCCAGCAGCTTGGCGGGGGGGACCTCCTACGAGCAGTACTTC
few	TRBV4-3	TRBJ2-1	TRBD2	CASSQALAESYNEQFF	TGCGCCAGCAGCCAAGCTCTAGCGGAATCTTACAATGAGCAGTTCTTC
few	TRBV6-2/TRBV6-3	TRBJ2-3	TRBD2	CASRGTSGRALPDTQYF	TGTGCCAGCAGAGGGACTAGCGGGAGGGCCTTACCGGATACGCAGTATTTT
few	TRBV7-2	TRBJ2-1	TRBD2	CASSFGLAGASEQFF	TGTGCCAGCAGCTTTGGACTAGCGGGAGCCAGTGAGCAGTTCTTC
.	TRBV29-1	TRBJ2-1	TRBD2	CSAQTSGRLPTTYNEQFF	TGCAGCGCCCAGACTAGCGGGAGGCTCCCGACTACCTACAATGAGCAGTTCTTC
.	TRBV20-1	TRBJ1-1	TRBD1	CSARTLGQGYTEAFF	TGCAGTGCTAGGACCCTGGGACAGGGGTACACTGAAGCTTTCTTT
few	TRBV5-1	TRBJ2-3	.	CASSSTSPADTQYF	TGCGCCAGCAGCTCTACTAGCCCGGCAGATACGCAGTATTTT
many	TRBV4-3	TRBJ2-5	TRBD2	CASSPGLAGGETQYF	TGCGCCAGCAGCCCGGGACTAGCGGGAGGAGAGACCCAGTACTTC
.	TRBV27	TRBJ2-7	TRBD1	CASWDRGVHEQYF	TGTGCCAGTTGGGACAGGGGGGTACACGAGCAGTACTTC
.	TRBV10-3	TRBJ1-2	.	CAISESTPGIYGYTF	TGTGCCATCAGTGAGTCGACGCCCGGGATATATGGCTACACCTTC
few	TRBV20-1	TRBJ1-4	TRBD1	CSAHVRDSGEKLFF	TGCAGTGCTCATGTTCGGGACAGTGGGGAAAAACTGTTTTTT
.	TRBV5-1	TRBJ2-5	TRBD2	CASSISGIWETQYF	TGCGCCAGCAGCATTAGCGGGATCTGGGAGACCCAGTACTTC
few	TRBV9	TRBJ2-1	TRBD2	CASSVGGLAVDEQFF	TGTGCCAGCAGCGTCGGGGGACTAGCGGTCGATGAGCAGTTCTTC
many	TRBV5-1	TRBJ2-1	.	CASSIAPKGGSEQFF	TGCGCCAGCTCGATAGCGCCCAAGGGGGGTAGTGAGCAGTTCTTC
few	TRBV4-3	TRBJ2-1	TRBD2	CASSQDPSGRFNEQFF	TGCGCCAGCAGCCAAGATCCTAGCGGGAGGTTTAATGAGCAGTTCTTC
many	TRBV7-3	TRBJ2-1	.	CASSFGEAFNEQFF	TGTGCCAGCAGCTTCGGAGAAGCGTTCAATGAGCAGTTCTTC
few	TRBV30	TRBJ2-7	.	CAWSIGGASSYEQYF	TGTGCCTGGAGTATTGGGGGGGCGAGCTCCTACGAGCAGTACTTC
few	TRBV18	TRBJ2-7	TRBD2	CASSPLSSGSYEQYF	TGTGCCAGCTCACCACTGTCTAGCGGGAGTTACGAGCAGTACTTC
few	TRBV20-1	TRBJ1-2	TRBD1	CSARDWTGGNGYTF	TGCAGTGCTAGAGATTGGACAGGGGGAAATGGCTACACCTTC
few	TRBV5-1	TRBJ2-5	TRBD1	CASSLANRGEETQYF	TGCGCCAGCAGCTTGGCGAACAGGGGAGAAGAGACCCAGTACTTC
few	TRBV29-1	TRBJ2-3	.	CSVLDNPTDTQYF	TGCAGCGTTTTGGACAACCCCACAGATACGCAGTATTTT
few	TRBV29-1	TRBJ2-4	.	CSVGIGSENIQYF	TGCAGCGTTGGGATCGGCTCGGAAAACATTCAGTACTTC
.	TRBV20-1	TRBJ1-1	.	CSASDSRGGTEAFF	TGCAGTGCTTCGGACAGTCGGGGTGGCACTGAAGCTTTCTTT
many	TRBV19	TRBJ1-2	.	CASSIEQMYGYTF	TGTGCCAGTAGTATCGAACAGATGTATGGCTACACCTTC
few	TRBV14	TRBJ2-3	TRBD1	CASSQDPGTGVTDTQYF	TGTGCCAGCAGCCAGGATCCCGGGACAGGGGTCACAGATACGCAGTATTTT
few	TRBV20-1	TRBJ2-1	.	CSARGARGRGDEQFF	TGCAGTGCTAGAGGAGCTAGGGGGAGAGGCGATGAGCAGTTCTTC
many	TRBV12-3/TRBV12-4	TRBJ2-7	.	CASSLYPRRDSYEQYF	TGTGCCAGCAGTTTGTACCCCCGAAGGGACTCCTACGAGCAGTACTTC
few	TRBV4-3	TRBJ2-1	TRBD2	CASSQEATSGYNEQFF	TGCGCCAGCAGCCAAGAAGCAACTAGCGGGTACAATGAGCAGTTCTTC
.	TRBV19	TRBJ2-1	TRBD2	CASSIEAGVIYNEQFF	TGTGCCAGTAGTATAGAAGCGGGAGTAATCTACAATGAGCAGTTCTTC